The 30 T cell receptor beta chains in this list originate from one sample, sequenced in a study of blood T cell dynamics during melanoma immunotherapy. The time point here: week 3, after first cycle of checkpoint inhibitor. Profiled with immunoSEQ multiplex PCR; TCRdb holds only in-frame clones, not every one. The data show over 9,500 clones, around 90% seen once. Sequences were derived from blood, sampled from a patient treated with checkpoint blockade. These receptors were collected from a human donor with melanoma.

This clone was detected once. The gene calls are TRBV29-1 and TRBJ2-3; 13 positions match TRBD2. CDR1 is SQVTM, CDR2 ANQGSEA, per germline. The V gene end was trimmed by 7 bases and the J gene end by 4 bases; junction bases not matched to a gene: 8. The CDR3 has 15 amino acids. Written as DNA, the CDR3 is TGCAGCGCCCTGCGGGGGACTAGCGGGGCAGATACGCAGTATTTT. This encodes CSALRGTSGADTQYF.

The rearrangement uses TRBV25-1 and TRBJ2-2; 7 bases align to TRBD2. CDR1 and CDR2 from the germline V gene are MGHDK and SYGVNS. J was trimmed by 8 bases and V by 9 bases; bases with no gene match: 0. The CDR3 totals 10 residues. This CDR3 is CARRGGELFF. CDR3 nucleotide sequence: TGTGCCAGGCGGGGGGGGGAGCTGTTTTTT.

This chain joins TRBV7-8 and TRBJ1-2, with no clear D. The CDR3 length is 15 residues. Germline CDR1 reads SGHVS; CDR2 reads FQNEAQ. V shed 1 base and J shed 0 bases, with 9 bases lying between them. The CDR3: CASSLGASPNYGYTF. The CDR3 DNA reads TGTGCCAGCAGCTTAGGGGCCAGCCCTAACTATGGCTACACCTTC.

The V and J genes are TRBV9 and TRBJ2-7; D may be TRBD2 (6 bases). Trimming left V 0 bases short and J 5 bases short, with 12 bases between. CDR3 length: 14 residues. Germline V lookup: CDR1 SGDLS, CDR2 YYNGEE. CDR3 sequence: CASSVAGGVNEQYF. The CDR3 DNA is TGTGCCAGCAGCGTAGCTGGAGGGGTCAACGAGCAGTACTTC. The whole variable domain, filled in from reference TRBV9 and TRBJ2-7, reads DSGVTQTPKHLITATGQRVTLRCSPRSGDLSVYWYQQSLDQGLQFLIQYYNGEERAKGNILERFSAQQFPDLHSELNLSSLELGDSALYFCASSVAGGVNEQYFGPGTRLTVT.

As DNA, the CDR3 is TGTGCCAGCTCACCCCCGGGACAGGGGGCGTACGAGCAGTACTTC. Translating gives CASSPPGQGAYEQYF. The chain has TRBV18 and TRBJ2-7, with 12 positions matching TRBD1. V was clipped by 3 bases and J by 4 bases; unmatched bases: 4. This CDR3 comprises 15 residues. Germline CDR1 and CDR2: KGHSH and LQKENI.

CDR3 in amino acids: CASSYNHPSNQPQHF. DNA for the CDR3: TGTGCCAGCAGTTATAATCACCCTAGCAATCAGCCCCAGCATTTT. The genes are TRBV6-6 and TRBJ1-5; no reliable D call. Germline V gives CDR1 MNHNY, CDR2 SVGAGI (reference sequence). The CDR3 totals 15 residues. V dropped 3 bases and J dropped 0 bases, with 9 bases sitting between them.

The chain joins TRBV7-9 to TRBJ1-5, with 7 bases aligning to TRBD1. Germline V gene data show CDR1 as SEHNR and CDR2 as FQNEAQ (reference sequence). The trim removed 5 bases at V and 0 bases at J, leaving 13 bases unmatched. The CDR3 runs 18 residues. The CDR3 bases are TGTGCCAGCAGCCCCCCCCCGGGGAGGGGGCCTAGCAATCAGCCCCAGCATTTT. Amino acid sequence: CASSPPPGRGPSNQPQHF. The complete variable domain, with remaining parts taken from reference TRBV7-9 and TRBJ1-5, reads DTGVSQNPRHKITKRGQNVTFRCDPISEHNRLYWYRQTLGQGPEFLTYFQNEAQLEKSRLLSDRFSAERPKGSFSTLEIQRTEQGDSAMYLCASSPPPGRGPSNQPQHFGDGTRLSIL.

This clone was observed a single time. The chain is built from TRBV9 and TRBJ2-2; TRBD1 is a possible D gene (6 bases). CDR1 SGDLS and CDR2 YYNGEE come from the germline V gene. The ends were cut back, 4 bases at V and 4 bases at J, with 14 bases in the middle. The CDR3 runs 15 residues. CDR3 nucleotides: TGTGCCAGCAGCACAGCCACAGGGCCCACCGGGGAGCTGTTTTTT. Translating it yields CASSTATGPTGELFF.

CDR3 sequence reads: CASTPGYTEAFF. The CDR3 DNA reads TGTGCCAGCACCCCTGGGTACACTGAAGCTTTCTTT. The chain has TRBV28 and TRBJ1-1; no clear D gene. V dropped 7 bases and J dropped 3 bases, with 9 bases sitting between them. Germline V gene lookup returns CDR1 MDHEN and CDR2 SYDVKM. This CDR3 is 12 amino acids long.

V gene TRBV7-9 combines with J gene TRBJ2-3, with 7 bases aligning to TRBD2. The V segment lost 0 bases and the J segment 2 bases; nucleotides outside the gene matches: 2. CDR3 length equals 15 residues. Germline CDR1 reads SEHNR; CDR2 reads FQNEAQ (reference sequence). The CDR3 sequence: CASSLAGRATDTQYF. Here the CDR3 DNA reads TGTGCCAGCAGCTTAGCGGGGAGGGCCACAGATACGCAGTATTTT.

J is TRBJ2-7 and V is TRBV7-9; 7 bases are shared with TRBD2. With V trimmed by 5 bases and J by 3 bases, 10 bases remained unmatched. The CDR3 is 15 residues long. CDR1 SEHNR and CDR2 FQNEAQ come from the germline V gene (reference sequence). Here the CDR3 DNA reads TGTGCCAGCAGCCCACCCTGGGGCGGGAGCTACGAGCAGTACTTC. It translates to CASSPPWGGSYEQYF.

The chain uses TRBV11-2 and TRBJ2-2, with a tentative D call TRBD1 (6 bases). V lost 5 bases and J lost 6, with 16 bases in between. The CDR3 is made up of 15 amino acids. CDR1 and CDR2 from the germline V gene are SGHAT and FQNNGV. The CDR3 bases are TGTGCCAGCAGCCCTCCAGGGGCCCGGGCCGGGGAGCTGTTTTTT. It codes for CASSPPGARAGELFF. Drawing the rest from reference TRBV11-2 and TRBJ2-2, the complete variable domain is EAGVAQSPRYKIIEKRQSVAFWCNPISGHATLYWYQQILGQGPKLLIQFQNNGVVDDSQLPKDRFSAERLKGVDSTLKIQPAKLEDSAVYLCASSPPGARAGELFFGEGSRLTVL.

The rearrangement uses TRBV19 and TRBJ1-6; D not resolved. The CDR3 covers 15 residues. Germline V gene lookup returns CDR1 LNHDA and CDR2 SQIVND (reference sequence). The V and J ends lost 3 bases and 4 bases respectively, with 10 bases between them. CDR3 DNA sequence: TGTGCCAGTAGTATCCCGGAACCTTATAATTCACCCCTCCACTTT. This gives the protein CASSIPEPYNSPLHF.

The rearrangement uses TRBV6-6 and TRBJ2-3; tentatively, D is TRBD1 or TRBD2 (5 bases each). The CDR3 is 14 residues long. Trimming took 6 bases from V and 6 from J, leaving 16 bases between them. Germline-derived CDR1 and CDR2 are MNHNY and SVGAGI (reference sequence). The CDR3: CASSPTGPQDTQYF. The CDR3 bases are TGTGCCAGCAGCCCAACGGGGCCGCAGGATACGCAGTATTTT.

This sequence joins TRBV29-1 and TRBJ2-7; perhaps TRBD2 as D (6 bases). The germline V gene encodes CDR1 SQVTM and CDR2 ANQGSEA. V was trimmed by 3 bases and J by 2 bases, leaving 8 bases between them. This CDR3 region has 12 residues. For the CDR3, the DNA is TGCAGCGTTGATGGGGAGGCCTACGAGCAGTACTTC. Residues: CSVDGEAYEQYF.

This chain joins TRBV4-1 and TRBJ2-7; TRBD1 matches at 7 bases. CDR1 is MGHRA, CDR2 YSYEKL, per germline. CDR3 length equals 17 residues. Unmatched junction bases numbered 10, after V lost 2 bases and J lost 0 bases. CDR3 nucleotides: TGCGCCAGCAGCCAACGCGGCCCGGGACAGTCCTCCTACGAGCAGTACTTC. Amino acids: CASSQRGPGQSSYEQYF.

This clone has just one count. The genes are TRBV30 and TRBJ2-7, with D unclear. Looked up from germline, CDR1 is GTSNPN and CDR2 is SVGIG (reference sequence). The CDR3 spans 12 residues. V lost 6 bases, J lost 3 bases, and 12 bases lay in between. The CDR3 reads CACGPKLYEQYF. For the CDR3, the DNA is TGTGCCTGTGGCCCCAAACTCTACGAGCAGTACTTC.

The V gene is TRBV19, the J gene TRBJ1-1, with D unresolved. CDR3 length: 13 residues. With 1 base removed from V and 1 base from J, the gap between germline ends came to 4 bases. Germline CDR1 reads LNHDA; CDR2 reads SQIVND (reference sequence). This CDR3 is CASSIGGNTEAFF. The CDR3, as DNA: TGTGCCAGTAGTATAGGGGGGAACACTGAAGCTTTCTTT. Using reference TRBV19 and TRBJ1-1 for the parts outside the CDR3, the full variable domain is DGGITQSPKYLFRKEGQNVTLSCEQNLNHDAMYWYRQDPGQGLRLIYYSQIVNDFQKGDIAEGYSVSREKKESFPLTVTSAQKNPTAFYLCASSIGGNTEAFFGQGTRLTVV.

This sequence joins TRBV6-5 and TRBJ1-2; tentative D call: TRBD1 (6 bases). The CDR3 sequence is 13 residues long. Germline V gene lookup returns CDR1 MNHEY and CDR2 SVGAGI. Trimming pared 0 bases from V and 7 bases from J, leaving 9 bases between. The CDR3 loop is CASSYSGAGGYTF. CDR3 sequence (DNA): TGTGCCAGCAGTTACTCGGGGGCGGGTGGCTACACCTTC.

This clone was seen a handful of times. The chain couples TRBV27 to TRBJ2-1; perhaps TRBD2 as D (6 bases). The V gene's germline CDR1 is MNHEY and CDR2 SMNVEV (reference sequence). Trimming left V 6 bases short and J 0 bases short, with 15 bases between. This CDR3 has 16 residues. The CDR3 here is CASSLSGYGSYNEQFF. DNA of the CDR3: TGTGCCAGCAGCCTCAGCGGGTACGGCTCCTACAATGAGCAGTTCTTC.

This chain uses TRBV6-5 with TRBJ2-7; D is unclear. This CDR3 spans 15 amino acids. Trimming shortened V by 0 bases and J by 6 bases, and 15 bases separated the two germline ends. Germline loops: CDR1 MNHEY, CDR2 SVGAGI. As DNA, the CDR3 is TGTGCCAGCAGTTACTCGCCATACCCAGGCGGCGAGCAGTACTTC. It translates to CASSYSPYPGGEQYF.

This chain joins TRBV5-6 and TRBJ1-4; D ambiguous. This CDR3 is built from 12 residues. The germline V gene has CDR1 SGHDT and CDR2 YYEEEE. V was clipped by 5 bases and J by 6 bases, with 8 bases between them. The CDR3 DNA follows: TGTGCCAGCAGTACCGCTGATGAAAAACTGTTTTTT. Protein: CASSTADEKLFF.

Note on this clone: Sequence at one end of the junction differs from germline and may be a read error. The chain uses TRBV7-7 and TRBJ2-6; maybe TRBD1 (5 bases). Germline lookup yields CDR1 SSHAT and CDR2 FNYEAQ (reference sequence). The CDR3 is 16 residues long. In nucleotides, the CDR3 is TGTGCTAGCAGCCCCCGACAGCACTCTGGGGCCAACGTCCTGACTTTC. As protein: CASSPRQHSGANVLTF.

The J gene is TRBJ2-1, the V gene TRBV11-2; D possibly matches TRBD1 or TRBD2 (5 bases each). Between the trimmed V and J ends, which lost 4 bases and 4 bases, there was a span of 17 bases. There are 16 residues in the CDR3. In germline, CDR1 is SGHAT, CDR2 FQNNGV. CDR3 sequence reads: CASSSLGRGEYNEQFF. DNA for the CDR3: TGTGCCAGCAGCTCCCTTGGTAGAGGGGAGTACAATGAGCAGTTCTTC.

This clone was observed once. J is TRBJ2-5 and V is TRBV6-1; 8 bases map to TRBD2. J gave up 5 bases and V 5 bases, and 4 bases lay outside the gene matches. Germline values: CDR1 MNHNS, CDR2 SASEGT. The CDR3 spans 13 residues. The CDR3 coding sequence is TGTGCCAGCAGTCGGGGGGGGTTGGAGACCCAGTACTTC. Translating it yields CASSRGGLETQYF.

The chain uses TRBV5-1 and TRBJ1-5; D is undetermined. CDR1 SGHRS and CDR2 YFSETQ come from the germline V gene. The CDR3 is 14 residues long. V was shortened by 1 base and J by 6 bases, with 11 bases between the two germline ends. CDR3 sequence reads: CASSLLDPSQPQHF. The CDR3, as DNA: TGCGCCAGCAGCTTGTTGGACCCAAGTCAGCCCCAGCATTTT. Full variable domain (outside the CDR3, taken from reference TRBV5-1 and TRBJ1-5): KAGVTQTPRYLIKTRGQQVTLSCSPISGHRSVSWYQQTPGQGLQFLFEYFSETQRNKGNFPGRFSGRQFSNSRSEMNVSTLELGDSALYLCASSLLDPSQPQHFGDGTRLSIL.

This chain links TRBV2 with TRBJ1-5, with D tentatively TRBD1 (5 bases). Trimming left V 8 bases short and J 0 bases short, with 14 bases between. The germline V gene encodes CDR1 SNHLY and CDR2 FYNNEI. The CDR3 extends over 15 amino acids. The CDR3: CASWDGLYSNQPQHF. The CDR3 DNA reads TGTGCCAGCTGGGACGGACTCTATAGCAATCAGCCCCAGCATTTT.

The chain recombines TRBV25-1 with TRBJ2-5; possibly TRBD1 or TRBD2 for D (5 bases each). Deletions cut 4 bases from V and 5 bases from J, with 11 bases between. The germline gives CDR1 MGHDK, CDR2 SYGVNS. This CDR3 spans 13 amino acids. In DNA form, the CDR3 reads TGTGCCAGCAGTGCCCCGTGGGGGGAGACCCAGTACTTC. Amino acid sequence: CASSAPWGETQYF.

The chain has TRBV11-2 and TRBJ1-2, with 8 bases that match TRBD1. Germline assignment: CDR1 SGHAT and CDR2 FQNNGV. This CDR3 spans 15 amino acids. The V and J ends lost 1 base and 7 bases, in that order; junction bases with no gene match: 8. The CDR3 reads CASSLATTGGGGYTF. Written as DNA, the CDR3 is TGTGCCAGCAGCTTAGCAACAACAGGGGGGGGTGGCTACACCTTC.

This clone was picked up one time. The chain uses TRBV7-6 and TRBJ2-6; a possible D gene is TRBD2 (6 bases). The CDR3 is 15 residues long. The V gene lost 5 bases and the J gene lost 2 bases, with 10 bases spanning the gap. From germline, CDR1 is SGHVS and CDR2 FNYEAQ. This chain's CDR3 is CASSPTGAGANVLTF. The CDR3, as DNA: TGTGCCAGCAGCCCCACGGGGGCTGGGGCCAACGTCCTGACTTTC.